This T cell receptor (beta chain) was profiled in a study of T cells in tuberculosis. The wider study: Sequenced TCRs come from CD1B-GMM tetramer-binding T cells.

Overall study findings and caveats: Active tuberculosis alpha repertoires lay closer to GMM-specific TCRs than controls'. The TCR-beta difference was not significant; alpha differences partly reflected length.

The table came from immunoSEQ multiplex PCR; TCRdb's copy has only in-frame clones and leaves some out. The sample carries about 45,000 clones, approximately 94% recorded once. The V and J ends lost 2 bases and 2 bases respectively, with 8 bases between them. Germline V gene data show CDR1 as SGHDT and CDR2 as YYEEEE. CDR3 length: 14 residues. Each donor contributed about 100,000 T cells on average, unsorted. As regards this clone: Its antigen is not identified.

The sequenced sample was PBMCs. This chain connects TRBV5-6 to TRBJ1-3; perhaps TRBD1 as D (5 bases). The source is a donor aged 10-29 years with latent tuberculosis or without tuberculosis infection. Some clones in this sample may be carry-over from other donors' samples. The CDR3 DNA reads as TGTGCCAGCAGCTTTGGAGGGGCTGGAAACACCATATATTTT. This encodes CASSFGGAGNTIYF.